Described below is a single T cell receptor (beta chain) sequence and its context. This entry comes from a study of blood T cell repertoires in COVID-19. Generated by immunoSEQ multiplex PCR, the TCRdb table keeps only in-frame clones and is missing some. This sample has 95,000 to 150,000 clones; around 84% occur once, and the top ten carry roughly 3.5%. Trimming stripped 2 bases from V and 3 bases from J, with 11 bases between. The CDR3 runs to 15 residues. The germline V gene has CDR1 MNHEY and CDR2 SVGAGI. The study drew participants aged about 18 to 95 years from about two dozen US areas. Categorization into cohorts depended on clinical history that participants reported. All recovered Cohort 3 donors got two negative PCRs, got clearance, or saw symptom resolution.

The sequenced material came from PBMCs or T cells enriched from blood (not recorded which). The V gene is TRBV6-5, the J gene TRBJ2-1; D gene uncertain. This receptor was obtained from a woman aged 25 to 39 who had recovered from COVID-19. As DNA, the CDR3 is TGTGCCAGCAGTTACAATGGGCTTTTCTACAATGAGCAGTTCTTC. Residues: CASSYNGLFYNEQFF.